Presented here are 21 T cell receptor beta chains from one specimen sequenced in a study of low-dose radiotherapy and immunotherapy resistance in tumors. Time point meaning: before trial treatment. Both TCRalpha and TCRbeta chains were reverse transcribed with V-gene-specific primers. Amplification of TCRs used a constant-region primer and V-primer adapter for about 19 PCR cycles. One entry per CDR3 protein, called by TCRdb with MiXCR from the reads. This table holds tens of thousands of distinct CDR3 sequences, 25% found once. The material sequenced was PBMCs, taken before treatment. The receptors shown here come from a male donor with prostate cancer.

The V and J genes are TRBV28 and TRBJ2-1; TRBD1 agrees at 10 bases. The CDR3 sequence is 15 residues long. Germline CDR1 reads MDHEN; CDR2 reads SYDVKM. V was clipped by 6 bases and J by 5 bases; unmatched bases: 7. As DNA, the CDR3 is TGTGCCAGCAGACCCGGGACAGGGGACCACAATGAGCAGTTCTTC. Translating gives CASRPGTGDHNEQFF.

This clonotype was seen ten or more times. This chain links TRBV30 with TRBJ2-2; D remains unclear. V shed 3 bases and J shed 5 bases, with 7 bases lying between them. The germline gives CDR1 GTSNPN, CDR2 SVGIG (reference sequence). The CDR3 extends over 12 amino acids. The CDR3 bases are TGTGCCTGGAGGGAAGGGACCGGGGAGCTGTTTTTT. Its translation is CAWREGTGELFF.

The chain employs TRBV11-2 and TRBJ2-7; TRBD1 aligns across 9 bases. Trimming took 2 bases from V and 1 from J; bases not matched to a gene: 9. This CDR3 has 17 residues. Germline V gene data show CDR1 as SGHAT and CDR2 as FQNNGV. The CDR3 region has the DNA TGTGCCAGCAGCTTAAAGGGACAGGGAAGCTTATCCTACGAGCAGTACTTC. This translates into CASSLKGQGSLSYEQYF.

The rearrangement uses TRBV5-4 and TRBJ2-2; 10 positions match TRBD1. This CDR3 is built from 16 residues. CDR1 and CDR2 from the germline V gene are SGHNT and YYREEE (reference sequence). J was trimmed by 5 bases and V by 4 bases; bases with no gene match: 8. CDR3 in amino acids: CASSTAGTGVTGELFF. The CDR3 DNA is TGTGCCAGCAGCACAGCCGGGACAGGGGTAACCGGGGAGCTGTTTTTT.

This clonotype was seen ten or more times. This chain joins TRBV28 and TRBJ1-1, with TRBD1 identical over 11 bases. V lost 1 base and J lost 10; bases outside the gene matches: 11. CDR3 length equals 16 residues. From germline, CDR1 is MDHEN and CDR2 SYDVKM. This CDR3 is CASSLYIGQGASGAFF. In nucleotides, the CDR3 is TGTGCCAGCAGTTTATACATAGGACAGGGGGCATCTGGAGCTTTCTTT.

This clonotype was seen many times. The CDR3 DNA reads as TGTGCCAGCAGCTCCGGACAGGGTGAGACGGGAGCTGGGCAGTACTTC. Its protein product is CASSSGQGETGAGQYF. The chain has TRBV12-3 or TRBV12-4 and TRBJ2-7, with TRBD1 identical over 8 bases. The CDR3 is 16 amino acids. Germline trimming cut 6 bases from V and 9 bases from J; bases unmatched to any gene: 19.

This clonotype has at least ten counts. The CDR3 region is CASSPSRYEQYF. The CDR3 DNA follows: TGTGCCAGCTCACCGAGCCGTTACGAGCAGTACTTC. The chain uses TRBV18 and TRBJ2-7; no clear D. Germline V gene sequence: CDR1 KGHSH, CDR2 LQKENI. The CDR3 contains 12 residues. V was cut by 3 bases and J by 4 bases, with 7 bases left in between.

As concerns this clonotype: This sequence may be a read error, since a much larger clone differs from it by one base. The CDR3 region has the DNA TGTGCCAGCAGTGAAGAGGAGAATCAGCCCCAGCATTTT. It encodes CASSEEENQPQHF. V is TRBV25-1 and J is TRBJ1-5, with D hard to call. Germline lookup yields CDR1 MGHDK and CDR2 SYGVNS. V was cut by 2 bases and J by 4 bases, with 6 bases left in between. The CDR3 runs 13 residues. Full variable domain (outside the CDR3, taken from reference TRBV25-1 and TRBJ1-5): EADIYQTPRYLVIGTGKKITLECSQTMGHDKMYWYQQDPGMELHLIHYSYGVNSTEKGDLSSESTVSRIRTEHFPLTLESARPSHTSQYLCASSEEENQPQHFGDGTRLSIL.

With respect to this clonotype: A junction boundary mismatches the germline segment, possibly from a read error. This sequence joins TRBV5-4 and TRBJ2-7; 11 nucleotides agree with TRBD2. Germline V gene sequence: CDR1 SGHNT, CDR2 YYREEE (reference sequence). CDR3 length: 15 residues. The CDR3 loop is CARSSQLAGVGEQCF. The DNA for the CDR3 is TGTGCCAGGAGCTCCCAACTAGCGGGAGTTGGCGAGCAGTGCTTC. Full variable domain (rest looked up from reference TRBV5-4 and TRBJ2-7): ETGVTQSPTHLIKTRGQQVTLRCSSQSGHNTVSWYQQALGQGPQFIFQYYREEENGRGNFPPRFSGLQFPNYSSELNVNALELDDSALYLCARSSQLAGVGEQCFGPGTRLTVT.

CDR3 in amino acids: CASTLGGQFGSGELFF. The DNA of the CDR3 is TGTGCCAGTACCCTGGGGGGGCAGTTCGGGTCCGGGGAGCTGTTTTTT. The chain carries TRBV19 and TRBJ2-2, with D possibly TRBD2 on 7 matching bases. This CDR3 has 16 amino acids. Deletions cut 7 bases from V and 6 bases from J, with 21 bases between. Germline CDR1 LNHDA, CDR2 SQIVND (reference sequence).

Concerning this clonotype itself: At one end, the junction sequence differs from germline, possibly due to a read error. CDR3 sequence (DNA): TGTGCCAGCAGTAGGGCCGGGACAGGGAACTCACCCCTCCACTTC. This encodes CASSRAGTGNSPLHF. The chain recombines TRBV6-5 with TRBJ2-1; TRBD1 agrees at 9 bases. The germline CDR1 and CDR2 sequences are MNHEY and SVGAGI. The CDR3 loop spans 15 amino acids.

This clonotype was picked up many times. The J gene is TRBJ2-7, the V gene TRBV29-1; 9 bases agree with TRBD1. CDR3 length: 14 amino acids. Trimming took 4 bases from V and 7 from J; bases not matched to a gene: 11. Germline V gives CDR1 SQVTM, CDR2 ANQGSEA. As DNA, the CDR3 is TGCAGCGTTGTTGTTGTCGACAGGGGGAGAGAGCAGTACTTC. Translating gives CSVVVVDRGREQYF.

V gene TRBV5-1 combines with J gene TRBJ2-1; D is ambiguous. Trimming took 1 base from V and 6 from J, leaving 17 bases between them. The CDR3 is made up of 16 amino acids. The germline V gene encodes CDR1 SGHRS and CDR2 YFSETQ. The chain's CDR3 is CASSLRASFSPNEQFF. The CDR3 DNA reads TGCGCCAGCAGCTTGAGGGCCAGCTTCTCACCCAATGAGCAGTTCTTC.

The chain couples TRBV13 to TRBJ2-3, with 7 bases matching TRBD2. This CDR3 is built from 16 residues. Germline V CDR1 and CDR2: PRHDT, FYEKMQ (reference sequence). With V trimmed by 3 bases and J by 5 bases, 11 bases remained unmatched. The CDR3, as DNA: TGTGCCAGCAGCTTGACGGGAGGCCCGGGGGGAGATACGCAGTATTTT. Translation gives CASSLTGGPGGDTQYF.

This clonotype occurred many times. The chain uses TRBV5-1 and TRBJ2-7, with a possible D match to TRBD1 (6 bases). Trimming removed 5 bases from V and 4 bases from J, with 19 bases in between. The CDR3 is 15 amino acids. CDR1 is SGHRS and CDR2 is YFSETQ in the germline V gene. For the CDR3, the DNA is TGCGCCAGCAGAGTGGACAGCTCCTCGGGTTACGAGCAGTACTTC. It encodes CASRVDSSSGYEQYF.

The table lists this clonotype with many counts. Written as DNA, the CDR3 is TGTGCCAGCAGTTTAAATACCCCTCCGGCCCAAAGAGTAAAACTGTTTTTT. As protein: CASSLNTPPAQRVKLFF. The chain employs TRBV27 and TRBJ1-4; D remains ambiguous. Trimming pared 2 bases from V and 10 bases from J, leaving 23 bases between. CDR1 is MNHEY, CDR2 SMNVEV, per germline (reference sequence). The CDR3 consists of 17 residues.

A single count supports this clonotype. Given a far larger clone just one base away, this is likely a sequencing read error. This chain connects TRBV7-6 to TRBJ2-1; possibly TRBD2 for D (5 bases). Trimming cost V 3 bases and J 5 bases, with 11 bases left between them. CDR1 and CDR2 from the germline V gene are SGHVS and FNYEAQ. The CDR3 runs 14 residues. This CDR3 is CASSLTRGHNEQFF. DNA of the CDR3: TGTGCCAGCAGCTTGACTCGCGGGCACAATGAGCAGTTCTTC. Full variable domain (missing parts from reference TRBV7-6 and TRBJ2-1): GAGVSQSPRYKVTKRGQDVALRCDPISGHVSLYWYRQALGQGPEFLTYFNYEAQQDKSGLPNDRFSAERPEGSISTLTIQRTEQRDSAMYRCASSLTRGHNEQFFGPGTRLTVL.

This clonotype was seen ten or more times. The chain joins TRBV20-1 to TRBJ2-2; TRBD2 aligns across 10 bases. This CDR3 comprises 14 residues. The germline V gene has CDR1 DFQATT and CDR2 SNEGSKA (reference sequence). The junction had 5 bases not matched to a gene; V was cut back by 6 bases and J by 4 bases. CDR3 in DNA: TGCAGTGCCCCCCGACTAGCGGGCACCGGGGAGCTGTTTTTT. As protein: CSAPRLAGTGELFF.

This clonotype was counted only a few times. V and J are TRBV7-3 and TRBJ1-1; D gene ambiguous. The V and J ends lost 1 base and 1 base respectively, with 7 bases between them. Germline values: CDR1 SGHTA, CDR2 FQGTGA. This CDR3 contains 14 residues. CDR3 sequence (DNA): TGTGCCAGCAGCTTAAGTTCCGGGAACACTGAAGCTTTCTTT. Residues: CASSLSSGNTEAFF. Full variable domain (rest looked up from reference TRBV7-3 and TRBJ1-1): GAGVSQTPSNKVTEKGKYVELRCDPISGHTALYWYRQSLGQGPEFLIYFQGTGAADDSGLPNDRFFAVRPEGSVSTLKIQRTERGDSAVYLCASSLSSGNTEAFFGQGTRLTVV.

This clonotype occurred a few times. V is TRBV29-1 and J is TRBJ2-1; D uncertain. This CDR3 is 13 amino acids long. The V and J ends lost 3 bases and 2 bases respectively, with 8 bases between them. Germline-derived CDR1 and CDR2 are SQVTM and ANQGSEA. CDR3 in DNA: TGCAGCGTTGACTTAGCTCCCTACAATGAGCAGTTCTTC. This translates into CSVDLAPYNEQFF.

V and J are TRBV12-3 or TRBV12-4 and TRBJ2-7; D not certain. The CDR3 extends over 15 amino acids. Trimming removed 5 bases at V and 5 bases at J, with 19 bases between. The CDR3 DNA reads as TGTGCCAGCAGTCCCCGCGATAGCCTAGTCGACGAGCAGTACTTC. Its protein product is CASSPRDSLVDEQYF.